This T cell receptor (beta chain) is drawn from a study of blood T cells in healthy people across ages. Study observations and caveats: There was a strong correlation between TCR beta diversity and naive T cell percentage. Per-million-T-cell TCR beta diversity fell roughly linearly with age. When set beside aged donors, long-lived donors presented more naive CD4+ cells and higher diversity.

The germline CDR1 and CDR2 sequences are SNHLY and FYNNEI. CDR3 length equals 13 residues. The use of a sample-barcoded 5' primer and a J-beta primer mix characterized a second PCR of roughly 7 to 12 cycles. Through a template-switch adaptor with 12 random nucleotides, each cDNA molecule received a tag. MiXCR, run by TCRdb on the 5' RACE reads, gives a single entry per CDR3 protein. The data show about 580,000 distinct CDR3 sequences, more than 45% seen once. This clonotype was observed a few times. What it binds is not known. The source of this sequence is an older man in good health. The sample consisted of blood. This chain links TRBV2 with TRBJ2-5; D unclear. The J call may not be correct, given that the DNA end is closer to TRBJ2-7. In DNA, the CDR3 is TGTGCCAGCAGTGAAGACAGTATTGGCGAGCAGTACTTC. This sequence encodes CASSEDSIGEQYF.